This passage covers 5 T cell receptor beta chains from one sample sequenced in a study of blood T cell repertoires in COVID-19. Clones were sequenced by immunoSEQ multiplex PCR, and TCRdb holds only the in-frame ones, with some missing. The profile shows 200,000 to 300,000 clones, 80% to 95% of them singletons. The sample consisted of peripheral blood. Receptors were obtained from a man in his thirties or forties with COVID-19, enrolled during active disease.

The genes are TRBV9 and TRBJ2-5; D gene uncertain. V gave up 4 bases and J gave up 5 bases, with 18 bases separating them. CDR3 size: 15 residues. The V gene's germline CDR1 is SGDLS and CDR2 YYNGEE. This CDR3 is CASSPNLGYRETQYF. The CDR3, as DNA: TGTGCCAGCAGCCCCAATTTGGGCTATAGGGAGACCCAGTACTTC.

The chain couples TRBV6-1 to TRBJ2-5, with TRBD1 as a possible D gene (6 bases). Trimming took 3 bases from V and 4 from J, leaving 6 bases between them. The CDR3 contains 12 residues. Germline CDR1 reads MNHNS; CDR2 reads SASEGT. CDR3 sequence reads: CASSDRGETQYF. In nucleotides, the CDR3 is TGTGCCAGCAGTGACAGGGGAGAGACCCAGTACTTC.

The chain joins TRBV9 to TRBJ2-5; the match to TRBD2 covers 13 bases. Trimming cost V 3 bases and J 4 bases; bases outside gene matches: 3. CDR1 is SGDLS, CDR2 YYNGEE, per germline. The CDR3 is 15 amino acids. CDR3 sequence (DNA): TGTGCCAGCAGCGAGGGGACTAGCGGGGTAGAGACCCAGTACTTC. It encodes CASSEGTSGVETQYF.

As regards this clone: Other nucleotide sequences in the sample specify the same CDR3. This chain connects TRBV5-4 to TRBJ1-1, with a possible D match to TRBD1 (6 bases). Germline V lookup: CDR1 SGHNT, CDR2 YYREEE (reference sequence). There are 13 residues in the CDR3. The V end lost 3 bases, the J end lost 2 bases, and 8 bases lay between the germline ends. CDR3 loop: CASSSTGNTEAFF. Here the CDR3 DNA reads TGTGCCAGCAGCTCGACAGGAAACACTGAAGCTTTCTTT.

The chain uses TRBV4-1 and TRBJ1-5; D is perhaps TRBD1 (6 bases). V lost 0 bases and J 7 bases, leaving 16 bases between the germline ends. The CDR3 length is 16 residues. CDR1 and CDR2 from the germline V gene are MGHRA and YSYEKL. The CDR3 DNA reads TGCGCCAGCAGCCAAGAGACGGCGGGGGACATCCAGCCCCAGCATTTT. It codes for CASSQETAGDIQPQHF.